The 17 T cell receptor beta chains below come from one sample, sequenced in a study of cytomegalovirus exposure and HLA in healthy donors. PCR employed 60 Vbeta and 13 Jbeta primers. The method was immunoSEQ multiplex PCR; TCRdb's version includes in-frame clones alone and lacks a portion of them. The sample gives about 140,000 clones, approximately 80% of which show up once; 13% to 15% is in the top ten. The specimen sequenced was PBMCs. These receptors all come from a woman in her forties in good health and CMV-seronegative.

The chain couples TRBV5-1 to TRBJ2-3, with D uncertain. Between the trimmed V and J ends, which lost 0 bases and 4 bases, there was a span of 6 bases. The CDR3 has 13 residues. Germline V gives CDR1 SGHRS, CDR2 YFSETQ. CDR3 nucleotides: TGCGCCAGCAGCTTGGCTCCCGCAGATACGCAGTATTTT. Protein: CASSLAPADTQYF.

For the CDR3, the DNA is TGTGCCAGCAGCATAGGACTAGCCCCCTACAATGAGCAGTTCTTC. The encoded protein is CASSIGLAPYNEQFF. The V and J genes are TRBV11-1 and TRBJ2-1; TRBD2 matches at 8 bases. The CDR3 length is 15 residues. CDR1 and CDR2 from the germline V gene are SGHAT and FQDESV (reference sequence). V was pared by 5 bases and J by 2 bases, with 5 bases of the junction left unmatched.

This chain joins TRBV7-3 and TRBJ2-5; 11 nucleotides match TRBD2. The V gene's germline CDR1 is SGHTA and CDR2 FQGTGA. J lost 5 bases, V lost 5 bases, and 7 bases had no gene match. The CDR3 spans 15 residues. CDR3: CASSPTSGSGETQYF. CDR3 bases: TGTGCCAGCAGCCCTACTAGCGGGAGTGGGGAGACCCAGTACTTC.

Turning to this clone: At one of its ends the junction is not consistent with the germline gene, which may arise from a read error. This rearrangement joins TRBV7-9 to TRBJ2-7; TRBD2 aligns across 9 bases. The CDR3 extends over 12 amino acids. Germline CDR1 and CDR2: SEHNR and FQNEAQ (reference sequence). In DNA form, the CDR3 reads TGTTCCAGCAGCGGGGGGAGATACGAGCAGTACTTC. It yields the protein CSSSGGRYEQYF.

CDR3 sequence (DNA): TGTGCCAGTAGTATGGACGGACTAGCGGGGAAGCAGTACTTC. Translated: CASSMDGLAGKQYF. The gene calls are TRBV19 and TRBJ2-7, with 12 bases lining up with TRBD2. Trimming took 3 bases from V and 8 from J; bases not matched to a gene: 5. Per the germline V gene, CDR1 is LNHDA and CDR2 is SQIVND (reference sequence). The length of the CDR3 is 14 residues.

This chain connects TRBV19 to TRBJ2-3, with D maybe TRBD1 (6 bases). Trimming took off 3 bases at V and 0 bases at J, with 13 bases between the two ends. Germline V gives CDR1 LNHDA, CDR2 SQIVND (reference sequence). The CDR3 runs to 16 residues. The CDR3 DNA sequence: TGTGCCAGTAGTATGAGGACAGAGGGTAGCACAGATACGCAGTATTTT. It translates to CASSMRTEGSTDTQYF.

This clone appeared a single time. A read error may produce the germline difference seen at one junction end. The rearrangement uses TRBV27 and TRBJ2-6, with D maybe TRBD1 (6 bases). Germline V lookup: CDR1 MNHEY, CDR2 SMNVEV (reference sequence). The CDR3 has 14 amino acids. The CDR3, as DNA: TGTGCCAGCAGTTTCCAGGGGTCCTTCAACGGCCTGACTTTC. The encoded protein is CASSFQGSFNGLTF.

V gene TRBV19 combines with J gene TRBJ2-2, with D uncertain. Between the trimmed V and J ends, which lost 3 bases and 6 bases, there was a span of 14 bases. The length of the CDR3 is 15 residues. Germline values: CDR1 LNHDA, CDR2 SQIVND (reference sequence). CDR3 sequence: CASSITWLGSGELFF. The DNA of the CDR3 is TGTGCCAGTAGTATTACCTGGCTGGGCTCCGGGGAGCTGTTTTTT.

This clone occurred a few times. V gene TRBV4-1 combines with J gene TRBJ1-5; D perhaps matches TRBD1 (6 bases). CDR1 and CDR2 (germline): MGHRA, YSYEKL. Between the trimmed V and J ends, which lost 0 bases and 1 base, there was a span of 10 bases. The CDR3 runs to 16 residues. The CDR3 region is CASSQEWGHSNQPQHF. The CDR3 region has the DNA TGCGCCAGCAGCCAAGAGTGGGGACACAGCAATCAGCCCCAGCATTTT.

The chain links TRBV28 to TRBJ1-5; 9 nucleotides agree with TRBD1. This CDR3 spans 16 amino acids. The germline V gene has CDR1 MDHEN and CDR2 SYDVKM. After removal of 6 bases from V and 3 bases from J, the junction contained 9 bases not matched to a gene. This CDR3 reads CASRRTGDRVNQPQHF. In DNA, the CDR3 is TGTGCCAGCAGACGGACAGGGGATAGGGTCAATCAGCCCCAGCATTTT. Combining the CDR3 with reference TRBV28 and TRBJ1-5 gives the whole variable domain DVKVTQSSRYLVKRTGEKVFLECVQDMDHENMFWYRQDPGLGLRLIYFSYDVKMKEKGDIPEGYSVSREKKERFSLILESASTNQTSMYLCASRRTGDRVNQPQHFGDGTRLSIL.

CDR3 protein: CASSHSSGRARDEQYF. As DNA, the CDR3 is TGTGCCAGCAGCCATTCTAGCGGGAGGGCCCGGGACGAGCAGTACTTC. The chain links TRBV14 to TRBJ2-7, with 12 positions matching TRBD2. Germline V lookup: CDR1 SGHDN, CDR2 FVKESK. The CDR3 has 16 amino acids. With 3 bases clipped from V and 5 bases from J, the junction kept 8 bases outside the gene matches.

The count of this clone is one. This CDR3 reads CSVEGWGGDTQYF. CDR3 nucleotides: TGCAGCGTTGAAGGGTGGGGGGGCGATACGCAGTATTTT. The V call is TRBV29-1, the J call TRBJ2-3; D is perhaps TRBD2 (7 bases). Trimming stripped 1 base from V and 6 bases from J, with 11 bases between. The CDR3 is made up of 13 amino acids. Germline CDR1 is SQVTM and CDR2 is ANQGSEA.

V usage is TRBV5-1 and J usage is TRBJ1-1, with 7 bases aligning to TRBD1. Germline V gene sequence: CDR1 SGHRS, CDR2 YFSETQ. Trimming cost V 2 bases and J 1 base; bases outside gene matches: 2. This CDR3 is built from 14 residues. This CDR3 reads CASSLGTANTEAFF. CDR3 sequence (DNA): TGCGCCAGCAGCTTAGGGACAGCGAACACTGAAGCTTTCTTT.

This clone has just one count. The J gene is TRBJ1-1, the V gene TRBV18; D gene ambiguous. Per germline, CDR1 KGHSH and CDR2 LQKENI. V was clipped by 2 bases and J by 1 base, with 14 bases between them. The CDR3 length is 16 residues. Here the CDR3 reads CASSPAIRGSNTEAFF. In DNA, the CDR3 is TGTGCCAGCTCACCAGCAATAAGAGGGTCGAACACTGAAGCTTTCTTT.

The chain recombines TRBV5-4 with TRBJ2-7, with D possibly TRBD2 on 5 matching bases. With 4 bases removed from V and 1 base from J, the gap between germline ends came to 6 bases. Germline assignment: CDR1 SGHNT and CDR2 YYREEE (reference sequence). CDR3 length equals 12 residues. Here the CDR3 reads CASSGGSYEQYF. CDR3 bases: TGTGCCAGCAGCGGCGGGTCCTACGAGCAGTACTTC.

V is TRBV4-1 and J is TRBJ2-7, with 11 bases aligning to TRBD1. V was pared by 4 bases and J by 2 bases, with 4 bases of the junction left unmatched. Germline V gives CDR1 MGHRA, CDR2 YSYEKL. The CDR3 is 15 residues long. Written as DNA, the CDR3 is TGCGCCAGCAGCCCGGACAGGGGGCGACCCTACGAGCAGTACTTC. Translation: CASSPDRGRPYEQYF.

V is TRBV13 and J is TRBJ2-3; 7 nucleotides align to TRBD2. V shed 3 bases, J shed 4 bases, and the junction held 1 base outside the gene matches. The CDR3 has 13 residues. Germline V gene data show CDR1 as PRHDT and CDR2 as FYEKMQ (reference sequence). The DNA of the CDR3 is TGTGCCAGCAGCTTGGGAGGGTCAGATACGCAGTATTTT. Protein product: CASSLGGSDTQYF.